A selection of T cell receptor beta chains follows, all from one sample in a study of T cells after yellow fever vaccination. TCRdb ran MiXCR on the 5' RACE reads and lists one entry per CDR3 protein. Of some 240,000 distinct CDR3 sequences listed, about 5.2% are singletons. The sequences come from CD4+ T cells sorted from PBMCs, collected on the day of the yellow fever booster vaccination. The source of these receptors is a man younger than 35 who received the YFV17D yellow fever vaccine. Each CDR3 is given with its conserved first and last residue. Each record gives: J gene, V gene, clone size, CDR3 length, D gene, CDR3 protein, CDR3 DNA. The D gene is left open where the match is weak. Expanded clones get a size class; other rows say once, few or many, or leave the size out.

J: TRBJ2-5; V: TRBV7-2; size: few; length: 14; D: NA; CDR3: CASRTLATQETQYF; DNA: TGTGCCAGCCGAACCCTAGCGACCCAAGAGACCCAGTACTTC
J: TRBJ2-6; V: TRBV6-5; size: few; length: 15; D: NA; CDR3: CASSYRFGARGVLTF; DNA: TGTGCCAGCAGTTACCGCTTCGGCGCCCGGGGCGTCCTGACTTTC
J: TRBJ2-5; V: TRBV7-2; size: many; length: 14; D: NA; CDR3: CASSLGVGLETQYF; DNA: TGTGCCAGCAGCTTAGGTGTGGGTTTGGAGACCCAGTACTTC
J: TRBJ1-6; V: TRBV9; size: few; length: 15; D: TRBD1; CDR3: CASSVVPGGNSPLHF; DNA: TGTGCCAGCAGCGTAGTCCCAGGGGGTAATTCACCCCTCCACTTT
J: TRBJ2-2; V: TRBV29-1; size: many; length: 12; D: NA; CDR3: CSVAGPPGELFF; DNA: TGCAGCGTCGCCGGTCCCCCCGGGGAGCTGTTTTTT
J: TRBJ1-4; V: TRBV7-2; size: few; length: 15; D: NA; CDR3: CASSLGWGEAEKLFF; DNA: TGTGCCAGCAGCTTAGGGTGGGGGGAGGCTGAAAAACTGTTTTTT
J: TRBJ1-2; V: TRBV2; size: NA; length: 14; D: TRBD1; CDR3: CASRGGRGLTGNTF; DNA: TGTGCCAGCAGGGGTGGCAGGGGGCTAACCGGCAACACCTTC
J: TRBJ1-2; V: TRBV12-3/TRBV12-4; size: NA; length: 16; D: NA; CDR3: CASSPGRDRPYYGYTF; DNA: TGTGCCAGCAGTCCCGGCCGTGATAGACCATACTATGGCTACACCTTC
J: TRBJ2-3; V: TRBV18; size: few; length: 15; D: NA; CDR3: CASSVAARTTDTQYF; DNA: TGTGCCAGCTCGGTAGCGGCGCGGACCACAGATACGCAGTATTTT
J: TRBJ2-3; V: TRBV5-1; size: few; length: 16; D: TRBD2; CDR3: CASSPGGLAGTDTQYF; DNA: TGCGCCAGCAGCCCTGGTGGACTAGCGGGCACAGATACGCAGTATTTT
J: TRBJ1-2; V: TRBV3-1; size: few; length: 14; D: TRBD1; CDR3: CASSHGQGNYGYTF; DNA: TGTGCCAGCAGCCACGGACAGGGAAACTATGGCTACACCTTC
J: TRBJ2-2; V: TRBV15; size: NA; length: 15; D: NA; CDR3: CATSRDLREAGELFF; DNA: TGTGCCACCAGCAGAGATTTGAGGGAAGCCGGGGAGCTGTTTTTT
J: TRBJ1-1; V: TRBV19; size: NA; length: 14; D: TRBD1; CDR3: CASSIGDRDTEAFF; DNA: TGTGCCAGTAGTATTGGGGACAGGGACACTGAAGCTTTCTTT
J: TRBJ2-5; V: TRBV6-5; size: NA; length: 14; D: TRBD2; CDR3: CASSPRLAQVPQYF; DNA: TGTGCCAGCAGCCCCAGACTAGCCCAGGTGCCCCAGTACTTC
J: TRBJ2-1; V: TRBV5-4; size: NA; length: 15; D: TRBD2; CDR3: CASSPRAGGYNEQFF; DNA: TGTGCCAGCAGCCCCAGGGCGGGGGGATACAATGAGCAGTTCTTC
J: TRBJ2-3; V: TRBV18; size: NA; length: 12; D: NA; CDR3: CASTGWTDTQYF; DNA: TGTGCCAGCACAGGGTGGACAGATACGCAGTATTTT
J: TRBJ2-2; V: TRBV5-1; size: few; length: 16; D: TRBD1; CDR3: CASSDFGTGGTGELFF; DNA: TGCGCCAGCAGCGATTTTGGGACAGGGGGCACCGGGGAGCTGTTTTTT
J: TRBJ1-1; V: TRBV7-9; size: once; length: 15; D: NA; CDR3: CASSNRLGTQGGAFF; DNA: TGTGCCAGCAGCAACCGGCTCGGGACACAGGGAGGGGCTTTCTTT
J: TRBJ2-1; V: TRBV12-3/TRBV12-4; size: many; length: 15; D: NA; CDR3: CASSLRTAPGDEQFF; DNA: TGTGCCAGCAGTCTCCGGACGGCGCCGGGCGATGAGCAGTTCTTC
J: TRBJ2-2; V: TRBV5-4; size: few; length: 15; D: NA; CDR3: CASSPRQGWTGELFF; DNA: TGTGCCAGCAGCCCCCGCCAGGGTTGGACCGGGGAGCTGTTTTTT
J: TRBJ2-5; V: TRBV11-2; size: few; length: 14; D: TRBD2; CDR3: CASSRGLAAETQYF; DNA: TGTGCCAGCAGCAGGGGACTAGCCGCGGAGACCCAGTACTTC
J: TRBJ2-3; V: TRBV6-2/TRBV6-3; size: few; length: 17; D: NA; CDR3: CASSDLGTSFGTDTQYF; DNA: TGTGCCAGCAGTGACCTTGGCACTAGCTTTGGCACAGATACGCAGTATTTT
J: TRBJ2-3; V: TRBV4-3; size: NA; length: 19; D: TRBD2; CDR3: CASSQDYVASGGITDTQYF; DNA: TGCGCCAGCAGCCAAGACTACGTGGCTAGCGGGGGGATCACAGATACGCAGTATTTT
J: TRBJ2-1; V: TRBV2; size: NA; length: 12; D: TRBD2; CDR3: CASSSTGTSLFF; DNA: TGTGCCAGCAGCTCCACCGGGACTAGTCTTTTCTTC
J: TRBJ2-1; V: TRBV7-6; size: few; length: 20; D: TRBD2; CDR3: CASSLRASGASLSSYNEQFF; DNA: TGTGCCAGCAGCTTACGAGCTAGCGGGGCTTCCCTCAGCTCCTACAATGAGCAGTTCTTC
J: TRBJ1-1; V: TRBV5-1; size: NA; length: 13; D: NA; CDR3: CASSWTANTEAFF; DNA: TGCGCCAGCAGCTGGACAGCGAACACTGAAGCTTTCTTT
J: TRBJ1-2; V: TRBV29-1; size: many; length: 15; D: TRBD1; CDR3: CSAEALDRASYGYTF; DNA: TGCAGCGCAGAAGCCCTCGACAGGGCCTCCTATGGCTACACCTTC
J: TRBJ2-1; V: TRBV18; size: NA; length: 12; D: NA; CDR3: CASSRGIREQFF; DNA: TGTGCCAGCTCACGGGGGATCCGGGAGCAGTTCTTC
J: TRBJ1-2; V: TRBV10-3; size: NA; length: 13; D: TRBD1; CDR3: CAISADRGEGYTF; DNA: TGTGCCATCAGCGCAGACAGGGGAGAAGGCTACACCTTC
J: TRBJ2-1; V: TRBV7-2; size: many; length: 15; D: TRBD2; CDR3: CASSLAPSGGPEQFF; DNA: TGTGCCAGCAGCTTAGCGCCTAGCGGGGGACCTGAGCAGTTCTTC
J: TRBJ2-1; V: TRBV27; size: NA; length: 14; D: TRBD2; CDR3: CASRQLAGGNEQFF; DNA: TGTGCCAGCAGACAACTAGCGGGGGGGAATGAGCAGTTCTTC
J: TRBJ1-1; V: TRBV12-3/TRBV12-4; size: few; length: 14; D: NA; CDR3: CASSPGTELRKAFF; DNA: TGTGCCAGCAGTCCCGGGACTGAGCTCAGAAAAGCTTTCTTT
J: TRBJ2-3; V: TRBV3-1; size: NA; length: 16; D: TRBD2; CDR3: CASSPGTSGFIDTQYF; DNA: TGTGCCAGCAGCCCCGGGACTAGCGGGTTTATAGATACGCAGTATTTT
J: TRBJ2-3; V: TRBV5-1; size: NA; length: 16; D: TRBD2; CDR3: CASSLSLADFTDTQYF; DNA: TGCGCCAGCAGCTTGAGCCTAGCGGACTTCACAGATACGCAGTATTTT
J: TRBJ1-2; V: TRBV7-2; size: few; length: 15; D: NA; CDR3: CASRREFGGSYGYTF; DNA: TGTGCCAGCAGGAGGGAGTTCGGCGGCAGCTATGGCTACACCTTC
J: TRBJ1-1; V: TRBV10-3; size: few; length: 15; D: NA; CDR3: CAIIASGGSDTEAFF; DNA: TGTGCCATCATAGCCTCTGGTGGCAGTGACACTGAAGCTTTCTTT
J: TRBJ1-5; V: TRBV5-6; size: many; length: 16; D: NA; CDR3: CASSPSGRGSNQPQHF; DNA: TGTGCCAGCAGTCCATCCGGCAGGGGTAGCAATCAGCCCCAGCATTTT
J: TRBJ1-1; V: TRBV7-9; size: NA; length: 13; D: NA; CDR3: CASSRPPGGEAFF; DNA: TGTGCCAGCAGCCGACCACCCGGAGGTGAAGCTTTCTTT
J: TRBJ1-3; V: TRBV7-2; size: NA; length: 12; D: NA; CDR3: CASKSTGNTIYF; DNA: TGTGCCAGCAAGAGTACTGGAAACACCATATATTTT
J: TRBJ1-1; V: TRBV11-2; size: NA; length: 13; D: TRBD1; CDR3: CASSFYRGRGAFF; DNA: TGTGCCAGCAGCTTTTACAGGGGGCGCGGAGCTTTCTTT
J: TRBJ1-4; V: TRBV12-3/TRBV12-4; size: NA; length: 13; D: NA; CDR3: CASSANIGEKLFF; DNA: TGTGCCAGCAGTGCCAACATAGGGGAAAAACTGTTTTTT
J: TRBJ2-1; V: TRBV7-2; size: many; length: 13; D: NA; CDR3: CASSRTEGDEQFF; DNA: TGTGCCAGCAGCAGGACTGAGGGAGATGAGCAGTTCTTC
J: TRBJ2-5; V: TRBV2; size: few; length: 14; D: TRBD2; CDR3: CASSGAGYQETQYF; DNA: TGTGCCAGCAGTGGAGCGGGATACCAAGAGACCCAGTACTTC
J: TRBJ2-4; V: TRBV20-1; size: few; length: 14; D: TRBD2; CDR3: CSAHLPAGGNIQYF; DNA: TGCAGTGCTCACCTTCCTGCGGGGGGAAACATTCAGTACTTC
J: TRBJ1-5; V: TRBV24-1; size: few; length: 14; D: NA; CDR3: CASSDTTSYQPQHF; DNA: TGTGCCAGTTCGGACACAACCTCTTATCAGCCCCAGCATTTT
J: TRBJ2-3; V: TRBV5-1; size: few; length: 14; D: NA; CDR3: CASSSKGNTDTQYF; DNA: TGCGCCAGCAGCTCGAAGGGAAACACAGATACGCAGTATTTT
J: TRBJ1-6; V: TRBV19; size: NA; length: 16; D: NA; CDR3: CASKGLGTRLGSPLHF; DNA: TGTGCCAGTAAGGGGCTTGGGACGCGCCTGGGGTCACCCCTCCACTTT
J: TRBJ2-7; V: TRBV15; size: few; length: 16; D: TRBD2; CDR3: CATSRATSGGYYEQYF; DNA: TGTGCCACCAGCAGAGCTACTAGCGGGGGCTATTACGAGCAGTACTTC